The clone carrying this TCR beta chain was observed at least ten times. The antigen remains undetermined. The read comes to an end 3 residues before the CDR3 does, leaving the germline J gene to fill in the end. This sample was taken from a study of T cell clonality in common variable immunodeficiency. Using immunoSEQ multiplex PCR, the repertoire was profiled, and TCRdb retains in-frame clones only, with some absent. The table lists approximately 40,000 clones, with no singletons. This CDR3 has 15 amino acids. V was cut by 3 bases and J by 2 bases, with 14 bases left in between. Germline V gives CDR1 SGDLS, CDR2 YYNGEE. Both groups were predominantly of Caucasian heritage. Points from the study as a whole: CVID subjects had higher TCRbeta clonality than healthy controls, most marked in about a third. Fewer deletions and N-nucleotide insertions were reportedly seen in common variable immunodeficiency TCR beta sequences.

The rearrangement uses TRBV9 and TRBJ2-5; D is unresolved. Sequencing was done on a sample of peripheral blood mononuclear cells. The TCR comes from a person aged 18 to 70 in good health. The chain's CDR3 is CASSASGHQQETQYF. CDR3 bases read: TGTGCCAGCAGCGCCAGTGGTCACCAACAAGAGACC. Looking up the rest from reference TRBV9 and TRBJ2-5 gives the full variable domain: DSGVTQTPKHLITATGQRVTLRCSPRSGDLSVYWYQQSLDQGLQFLIQYYNGEERAKGNILERFSAQQFPDLHSELNLSSLELGDSALYFCASSASGHQQETQYFGPGTRLLVL.